One and the same sample provided the 30 T cell receptor beta chains below, sequenced in a study of blood T cell repertoires in COVID-19. Sequencing used immunoSEQ multiplex PCR; TCRdb keeps in-frame clones, though not all of them. The sample lists 180,000 or so clones; around 80% were seen once. The sequenced sample consisted of PBMCs or T cells enriched from blood (not recorded which). Source of these receptors: a man aged 50 to 60 who had recovered from COVID-19.

This rearrangement joins TRBV5-4 to TRBJ1-2; TRBD1 matches at 9 bases. Germline V gene data show CDR1 as SGHNT and CDR2 as YYREEE (reference sequence). The CDR3 sequence is 15 residues long. J gave up 1 base and V 3 bases, and 4 bases lay outside the gene matches. CDR3 in amino acids: CASSSAGQGNYGYTF. The DNA for the CDR3 is TGTGCCAGCAGCTCTGCGGGACAGGGTAACTATGGCTACACCTTC.

This clone showed up just once. The V gene is TRBV19, the J gene TRBJ1-5; D is unresolved. The CDR3 contains 13 residues. With 5 bases removed from V and 5 bases from J, the gap between germline ends came to 10 bases. Germline lookup yields CDR1 LNHDA and CDR2 SQIVND (reference sequence). DNA of the CDR3: TGTGCCAGTAGTGAAGCGGATGATCAGCCCCAGCATTTT. This translates into CASSEADDQPQHF.

The V gene is TRBV5-6, the J gene TRBJ2-1, with no clear D. The V gene's germline CDR1 is SGHDT and CDR2 YYEEEE. CDR3 size: 11 residues. V lost 4 bases, J lost 9 bases, and 8 bases lay in between. The CDR3 loop is CASSTVGEQFF. The CDR3 region has the DNA TGTGCCAGCAGCACAGTAGGTGAGCAGTTCTTC.

V usage is TRBV30 and J usage is TRBJ1-1; D uncertain. This CDR3 has 11 amino acids. The V end was cut by 8 bases, the J end by 1 base, with 8 bases between. Germline loops: CDR1 GTSNPN, CDR2 SVGIG (reference sequence). CDR3 nucleotide sequence: TGTGCCACCAACAGGAACACTGAAGCTTTCTTT. Translated: CATNRNTEAFF.

The gene calls are TRBV14 and TRBJ2-1, with D possibly being TRBD1 (5 bases). Trimming cost V 4 bases and J 9 bases, with 13 bases left between them. Germline lookup yields CDR1 SGHDN and CDR2 FVKESK. The length of the CDR3 is 13 residues. CDR3 bases: TGTGCCAGCAGCCCCTCGCAGGGTACTGAGCAGTTCTTC. This translates into CASSPSQGTEQFF. The entire variable domain, with the rest obtained from reference TRBV14 and TRBJ2-1, is as follows: EAGVTQFPSHSVIEKGQTVTLRCDPISGHDNLYWYRRVMGKEIKFLLHFVKESKQDESGMPNNRFLAERTGGTYSTLKVQPAELEDSGVYFCASSPSQGTEQFFGPGTRLTVL.

This sequence joins TRBV10-3 and TRBJ2-1; TRBD1 aligns across 7 bases. J gave up 6 bases and V 3 bases, and 14 bases lay outside the gene matches. The CDR3 has 17 amino acids. CDR1 and CDR2 from the germline V gene are ENHRY and SYGVKD. Here the CDR3 reads CAISDRDPGPGGNEQFF. CDR3 bases: TGTGCCATCAGTGACCGAGATCCGGGACCAGGGGGCAATGAGCAGTTCTTC.

The chain recombines TRBV20-1 with TRBJ1-2; TRBD1 might be the D (6 bases). CDR1 DFQATT and CDR2 SNEGSKA come from the germline V gene (reference sequence). V was trimmed by 3 bases and J by 7 bases, leaving 9 bases between them. The CDR3 totals 11 residues. Written as DNA, the CDR3 is TGCAGTGCTAGTTCAGGGGTTGGCTACACCTTC. This gives the protein CSASSGVGYTF.

The V call is TRBV6-5, the J call TRBJ1-6; tentative D call: TRBD1 (5 bases). Looked up from germline, CDR1 is MNHEY and CDR2 is SVGAGI. Trimming took 6 bases from V and 4 from J, leaving 10 bases between them. This CDR3 comprises 14 residues. In nucleotides, the CDR3 is TGTGCCAGCAGCCCGACAGCGTATAATTCACCCCTCCACTTT. It yields the protein CASSPTAYNSPLHF.

The chain uses TRBV2 and TRBJ2-3; the D is unclear. Trimming cost V 3 bases and J 5 bases, with 9 bases left between them. This CDR3 has 13 amino acids. Germline V gene sequence: CDR1 SNHLY, CDR2 FYNNEI. The CDR3 protein is CASSDRRGDTQYF. DNA of the CDR3: TGTGCCAGCAGTGACAGGCGTGGAGATACGCAGTATTTT.

The chain carries TRBV3-1 (or the pseudogene TRBV3-2) and TRBJ2-7, with TRBD2 matching 7 bases. Germline V CDR1 and CDR2: LGHDT, YNNKEL (reference sequence). This CDR3 comprises 15 residues. V shed 5 bases, J shed 2 bases, and the junction held 9 bases outside the gene matches. The DNA of the CDR3 is TGTGCCAGCAGCGTTAAGAGCGGGGCCACCTACGAGCAGTACTTC. Its translation is CASSVKSGATYEQYF.

The chain links TRBV28 to TRBJ2-7, with a possible D match to TRBD2 (5 bases). Germline lookup yields CDR1 MDHEN and CDR2 SYDVKM. This CDR3 has 14 residues. Between the trimmed V and J ends, which lost 7 bases and 1 base, there was a span of 14 bases. In DNA, the CDR3 is TGTGCCAGCACCGATCGAGGGTTTTCCTACGAGCAGTACTTC. As protein: CASTDRGFSYEQYF. Looking up the rest from reference TRBV28 and TRBJ2-7 gives the full variable domain: DVKVTQSSRYLVKRTGEKVFLECVQDMDHENMFWYRQDPGLGLRLIYFSYDVKMKEKGDIPEGYSVSREKKERFSLILESASTNQTSMYLCASTDRGFSYEQYFGPGTRLTVT.

The chain is built from TRBV3-1 (or the pseudogene TRBV3-2) and TRBJ1-6; no reliable D call. The CDR3 runs 15 residues. Germline lookup yields CDR1 LGHDT and CDR2 YNNKEL (reference sequence). The V gene lost 4 bases and the J gene lost 9 bases, with 16 bases spanning the gap. Here the CDR3 DNA reads TGTGCCAGCAGCCCAGATCGGGCTGAGGGTTCACCCCTCCACTTT. It encodes CASSPDRAEGSPLHF.

This chain's CDR3 is CASSQSGTDTQYF. CDR3 nucleotides: TGTGCCAGCAGCCAAAGCGGCACAGATACGCAGTATTTT. The chain has TRBV28 and TRBJ2-3; D not certain. Trimming stripped 6 bases from V and 1 base from J, with 8 bases between. Germline loops: CDR1 MDHEN, CDR2 SYDVKM. This CDR3 contains 13 residues.

The V gene is TRBV3-1 (or the pseudogene TRBV3-2), the J gene TRBJ2-2, with a possible D match to TRBD2 (5 bases). The CDR3 runs to 16 residues. CDR1 is LGHDT, CDR2 YNNKEL, per germline (reference sequence). Trimming cost V 5 bases and J 0 bases, with 13 bases left between them. Here the CDR3 reads CASSTGGRTNTGELFF. DNA of the CDR3: TGTGCCAGCAGCACCGGCGGGCGGACGAACACCGGGGAGCTGTTTTTT.

This clone has only a few counts. This chain uses TRBV29-1 with TRBJ2-1; 8 bases match TRBD2. Germline trimming cut 4 bases from V and 4 bases from J; bases unmatched to any gene: 3. The CDR3 is 13 amino acids. The V gene's germline CDR1 is SQVTM and CDR2 ANQGSEA. CDR3 DNA: TGCAGCGTTGCTCGCGGGGGGTACAATGAGCAGTTCTTC. Translated, it gives CSVARGGYNEQFF.

This chain uses TRBV5-1 with TRBJ1-1; D is uncertain. Germline CDR1 and CDR2: SGHRS and YFSETQ. The V and J ends lost 1 base and 2 bases respectively, with 9 bases between them. There are 14 residues in the CDR3. Here the CDR3 reads CASSLNTLNTEAFF. In DNA form, the CDR3 reads TGCGCCAGCAGCTTGAACACGCTTAACACTGAAGCTTTCTTT. Full variable domain (missing parts from reference TRBV5-1 and TRBJ1-1): KAGVTQTPRYLIKTRGQQVTLSCSPISGHRSVSWYQQTPGQGLQFLFEYFSETQRNKGNFPGRFSGRQFSNSRSEMNVSTLELGDSALYLCASSLNTLNTEAFFGQGTRLTVV.

This chain links TRBV9 with TRBJ2-3; D may be TRBD1 (5 bases). V lost 2 bases to trimming and J lost 0 bases, with 13 bases between them. The CDR3 totals 16 residues. CDR1 SGDLS and CDR2 YYNGEE come from the germline V gene. The DNA for the CDR3 is TGTGCCAGCAGCGTTACAACAGGTACTAGCACAGATACGCAGTATTTT. Amino acid sequence: CASSVTTGTSTDTQYF.

This chain uses TRBV28 with TRBJ1-2; 9 bases fit TRBD1. V lost 5 bases, J lost 7 bases, and 5 bases stayed unmatched. The CDR3 runs to 13 residues. Germline V CDR1 and CDR2: MDHEN, SYDVKM. Here the CDR3 DNA reads TGTGCCAGCAGTGGGGACAGGGTCTTTGGCTACACCTTC. This codes for CASSGDRVFGYTF.

This clone has just one count. The chain has TRBV30 and TRBJ2-3; TRBD2 agrees at 10 bases. Germline V CDR1 and CDR2: GTSNPN, SVGIG (reference sequence). The V and J ends lost 4 bases and 6 bases, in that order; junction bases with no gene match: 16. This CDR3 is 17 amino acids long. Here the CDR3 DNA reads TGTGCCTGGATGATTACAGCGGGGGGGCCCGGTGGGGATACGCAGTATTTT. It is translated as CAWMITAGGPGGDTQYF.

This rearrangement joins TRBV25-1 to TRBJ1-2; TRBD1 aligns across 7 bases. Per germline, CDR1 MGHDK and CDR2 SYGVNS. V gave up 3 bases and J gave up 6 bases; unmatched junction bases: 4. The length of the CDR3 is 13 residues. The CDR3 DNA sequence: TGTGCCAGCAGTGAGACAGGGCGTGATGGCTACACCTTC. Translating gives CASSETGRDGYTF.

The chain is built from TRBV23-1 and TRBJ2-5, with TRBD1 matching 9 bases. TRBV23-1 has ORF status, its function being uncertain. V gave up 0 bases and J gave up 6 bases; unmatched junction bases: 5. The CDR3 totals 15 residues. The CDR3 loop reads CASSQSRTGVKTQYF. The CDR3 DNA follows: TGCGCCAGCAGTCAATCCCGGACAGGGGTGAAGACCCAGTACTTC.

The chain joins TRBV6-5 to TRBJ2-1; no firm D call. Germline CDR1 is MNHEY and CDR2 is SVGAGI. V was shortened by 2 bases and J by 4 bases, with 6 bases between the two germline ends. The length of the CDR3 is 13 residues. The CDR3: CASSYSQYNEQFF. Here the CDR3 DNA reads TGTGCCAGCAGTTACAGTCAGTACAATGAGCAGTTCTTC.

Details on this clone: Other nucleotide sequences from this sample produce the same CDR3. The chain joins TRBV19 to TRBJ2-7, with 8 bases fitting TRBD1. The CDR3 loop spans 13 amino acids. The trim removed 8 bases at V and 1 base at J, leaving 4 bases unmatched. CDR1 LNHDA and CDR2 SQIVND come from the germline V gene (reference sequence). The CDR3 sequence is CASADRASYEQYF. For the CDR3, the DNA is TGTGCCAGTGCGGACAGGGCGTCCTACGAGCAGTACTTC.

J is TRBJ2-5 and V is TRBV6-5; D remains ambiguous. The germline V and J ends were trimmed by 7 bases and 5 bases, with 11 bases remaining between them. This CDR3 region has 12 residues. Per germline, CDR1 MNHEY and CDR2 SVGAGI. CDR3 bases: TGTGCCAGCACCGCCCAGTGGGAGACCCAGTACTTC. Its translation: CASTAQWETQYF.

This chain joins TRBV9 and TRBJ1-4; D is perhaps TRBD1 (6 bases). The CDR3 is 15 residues long. Between the trimmed V and J ends, which lost 4 bases and 5 bases, there was a span of 15 bases. The germline V gene has CDR1 SGDLS and CDR2 YYNGEE. The CDR3 DNA is TGTGCCAGCAGCCCCGGGGGGACACCGAATGAAAAACTGTTTTTT. This codes for CASSPGGTPNEKLFF.

This clone was seen only once. This rearrangement joins TRBV19 to TRBJ2-5; tentative D call: TRBD2 (6 bases). From germline, CDR1 is LNHDA and CDR2 SQIVND (reference sequence). CDR3 length: 15 amino acids. With 5 bases removed from V and 4 bases from J, the gap between germline ends came to 17 bases. CDR3 sequence: CASSLGRERGETQYF. CDR3 sequence (DNA): TGTGCCAGTAGTCTCGGTCGGGAGAGGGGAGAGACCCAGTACTTC.

This chain connects TRBV28 to TRBJ2-1; D ambiguous. Germline-derived CDR1 and CDR2 are MDHEN and SYDVKM. V was shortened by 4 bases and J by 5 bases, with 18 bases between the two germline ends. This CDR3 is 16 amino acids long. For the CDR3, the DNA is TGTGCCAGCAGTTATCCCTATCAGGAATTTAACAATGAGCAGTTCTTC. It codes for CASSYPYQEFNNEQFF.

CDR3 DNA: TGTGCCAGCAGTTTTCAGGGGCCCTGGAACCAGTACTTC. It yields the protein CASSFQGPWNQYF. The genes are TRBV12-3 or TRBV12-4 and TRBJ2-5, with TRBD1 as a possible D gene (6 bases). The CDR3 is 13 residues long. V was cut by 3 bases and J by 10 bases, with 15 bases left in between.

The CDR3 DNA reads TGTGCCAGTAGTATGCGACTGTTCACAGATACGCAGTATTTT. It translates to CASSMRLFTDTQYF. This sequence joins TRBV19 and TRBJ2-3; no clear D. The CDR3 covers 14 residues. The germline CDR1 and CDR2 sequences are LNHDA and SQIVND (reference sequence). V was shortened by 3 bases and J by 2 bases, with 9 bases between the two germline ends.

The chain is built from TRBV5-1 and TRBJ2-2, with 8 nucleotides matching TRBD1. In germline, CDR1 is SGHRS, CDR2 YFSETQ. This CDR3 spans 16 amino acids. V was clipped by 3 bases and J by 0 bases; unmatched bases: 4. CDR3 DNA: TGCGCCAGCAGCTCTGACAGGGGATCGAACACCGGGGAGCTGTTTTTT. It translates to CASSSDRGSNTGELFF.